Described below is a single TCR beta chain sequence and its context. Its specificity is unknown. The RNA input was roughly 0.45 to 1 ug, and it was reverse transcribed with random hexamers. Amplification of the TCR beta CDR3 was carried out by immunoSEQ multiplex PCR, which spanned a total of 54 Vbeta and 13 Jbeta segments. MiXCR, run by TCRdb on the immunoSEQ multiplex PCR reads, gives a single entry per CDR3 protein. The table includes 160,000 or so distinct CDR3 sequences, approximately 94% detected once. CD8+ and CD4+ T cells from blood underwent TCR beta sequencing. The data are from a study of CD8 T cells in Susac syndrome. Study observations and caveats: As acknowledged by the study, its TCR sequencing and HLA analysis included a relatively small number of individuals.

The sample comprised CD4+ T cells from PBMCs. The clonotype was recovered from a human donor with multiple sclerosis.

The CDR3 DNA reads TGTGCCTCGGATCTCAAGAAGAGAAACACCATATATTTT. Translation gives CASDLKKRNTIYF. The gene calls are TRBV30 and TRBJ1-3; no firm D call. CDR1 and CDR2 (germline): GTSNPN, SVGIG (reference sequence). Between the trimmed V and J ends, which lost 7 bases and 5 bases, there was a span of 15 bases. This CDR3 contains 13 residues.